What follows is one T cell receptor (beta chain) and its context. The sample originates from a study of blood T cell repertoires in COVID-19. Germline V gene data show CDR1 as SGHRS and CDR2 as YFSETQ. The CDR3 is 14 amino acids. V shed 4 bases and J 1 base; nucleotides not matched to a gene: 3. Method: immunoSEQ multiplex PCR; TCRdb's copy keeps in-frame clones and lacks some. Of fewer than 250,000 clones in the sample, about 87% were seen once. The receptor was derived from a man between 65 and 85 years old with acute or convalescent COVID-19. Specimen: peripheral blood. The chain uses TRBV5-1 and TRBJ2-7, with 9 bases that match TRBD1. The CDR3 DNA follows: TGCGCCAGCAGCACCGGGACAGGGTCCTACGAGCAGTACTTC. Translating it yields CASSTGTGSYEQYF.